The 9 T cell receptor beta chains listed next were all sequenced from one sample in a study of blood T cell repertoires in COVID-19. Produced via immunoSEQ multiplex PCR; TCRdb's table is partial and in-frame only. This sample has roughly 250,000 clones; about nine tenths occur once, and the top ten carry nearly 6.5%. The material sequenced was PBMCs or T cells enriched from blood (not recorded which). Receptor source: a woman aged 25 to 39 with acute COVID-19.

The V call is TRBV27, the J call TRBJ2-7, with 8 bases aligning to TRBD1. CDR3 length: 13 amino acids. Germline values: CDR1 MNHEY, CDR2 SMNVEV (reference sequence). V gave up 11 bases and J gave up 1 base; unmatched junction bases: 7. Written as DNA, the CDR3 is TGTGCCTGCGGACAGGGCTCTTCCTACGAGCAGTACTTC. Protein sequence: CACGQGSSYEQYF.

This chain connects TRBV6-1 to TRBJ1-5; TRBD1 aligns across 7 bases. Germline CDR1 MNHNS, CDR2 SASEGT. V trimming: 0 bases; J trimming: 3 bases; junction bases outside the gene matches: 2. The CDR3 consists of 15 residues. CDR3 sequence (DNA): TGTGCCAGCAGTGAAGCCGGGACAGCCAATCAGCCCCAGCATTTT. This gives the protein CASSEAGTANQPQHF.

The rearrangement joins TRBV19 to TRBJ2-4; a possible D gene is TRBD2 (6 bases). This CDR3 has 16 residues. The V and J ends lost 4 bases and 0 bases respectively, with 13 bases between them. The germline gives CDR1 LNHDA, CDR2 SQIVND (reference sequence). The CDR3, as DNA: TGTGCCAGTAGTACCGGGGACTTACTAGCCAAAAACATTCAGTACTTC. Translation: CASSTGDLLAKNIQYF.

V gene TRBV18 combines with J gene TRBJ2-6; a possible D gene is TRBD2 (6 bases). Germline V lookup: CDR1 KGHSH, CDR2 LQKENI. CDR3 length: 16 residues. Trimming cost V 5 bases and J 1 base, with 12 bases left between them. In DNA, the CDR3 is TGTGCCAGCTCATTACTGGGGGGATCTGGGGCCAACGTCCTGACTTTC. Translated, it gives CASSLLGGSGANVLTF.

The gene calls are TRBV25-1 and TRBJ1-6; no clear D. V dropped 0 bases and J dropped 1 base, with 7 bases sitting between them. The CDR3 has 16 amino acids. Looked up from germline, CDR1 is MGHDK and CDR2 is SYGVNS. Here the CDR3 DNA reads TGTGCCAGCAGTGAATATCGGGTATCCTATAATTCACCCCTCCACTTT. Amino acid sequence: CASSEYRVSYNSPLHF.

The chain links TRBV30 to TRBJ1-1; a possible D gene is TRBD1 (5 bases). Trimming cost V 7 bases and J 1 base, with 7 bases left between them. The CDR3 is made up of 11 amino acids. Germline values: CDR1 GTSNPN, CDR2 SVGIG (reference sequence). The chain's CDR3 is CASTGNTEAFF. As DNA, the CDR3 is TGTGCCTCCACAGGGAACACTGAAGCTTTCTTT.

The chain employs TRBV9 and TRBJ2-1; 8 positions match TRBD1. The CDR3 consists of 14 residues. Germline assignment: CDR1 SGDLS and CDR2 YYNGEE. V shed 6 bases and J 2 bases; nucleotides not matched to a gene: 4. DNA for the CDR3: TGTGCCAGCAAAGGACAGGGCCCCTACAATGAGCAGTTCTTC. Protein: CASKGQGPYNEQFF.

The chain combines TRBV7-8 with TRBJ2-3; TRBD1 aligns across 8 bases. CDR3 length: 16 residues. V shed 5 bases, J shed 5 bases, and the junction held 12 bases outside the gene matches. The V gene's germline CDR1 is SGHVS and CDR2 FQNEAQ. The chain's CDR3 is CASSIQGAFFLDTQYF. The CDR3 bases are TGTGCCAGCAGCATTCAGGGGGCTTTCTTCCTAGATACGCAGTATTTT.

This chain links TRBV7-3 with TRBJ2-1; TRBD2 might be the D (6 bases). Germline CDR1 SGHTA, CDR2 FQGTGA. The V end was cut by 2 bases, the J end by 4 bases, with 12 bases between. This CDR3 is 15 amino acids long. The CDR3 sequence is CASSLGGILYNEQFF. The CDR3 DNA is TGTGCCAGCAGCTTAGGGGGGATCCTTTACAATGAGCAGTTCTTC.